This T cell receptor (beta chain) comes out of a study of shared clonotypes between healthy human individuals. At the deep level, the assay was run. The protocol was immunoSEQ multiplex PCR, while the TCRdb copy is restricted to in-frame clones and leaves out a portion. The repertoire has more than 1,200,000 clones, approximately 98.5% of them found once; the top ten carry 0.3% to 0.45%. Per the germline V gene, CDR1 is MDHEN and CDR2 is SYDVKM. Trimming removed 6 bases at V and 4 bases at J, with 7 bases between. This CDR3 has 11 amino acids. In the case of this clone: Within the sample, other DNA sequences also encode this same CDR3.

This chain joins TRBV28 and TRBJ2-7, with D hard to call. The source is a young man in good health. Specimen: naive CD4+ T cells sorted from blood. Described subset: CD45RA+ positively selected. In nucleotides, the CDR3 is TGTGCCAGCAGCTGGTCTTACGAGCAGTACTTC. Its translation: CASSWSYEQYF.